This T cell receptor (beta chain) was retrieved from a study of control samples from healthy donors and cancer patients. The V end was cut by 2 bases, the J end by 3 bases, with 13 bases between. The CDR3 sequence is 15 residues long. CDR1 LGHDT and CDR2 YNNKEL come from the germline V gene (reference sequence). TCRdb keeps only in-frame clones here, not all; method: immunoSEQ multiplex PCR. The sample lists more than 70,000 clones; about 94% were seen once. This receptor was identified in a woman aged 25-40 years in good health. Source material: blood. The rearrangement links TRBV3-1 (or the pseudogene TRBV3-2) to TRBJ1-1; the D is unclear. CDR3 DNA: TGTGCCAGCAGCCAATGGATTGGTGAGTACACTGAAGCTTTCTTT. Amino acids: CASSQWIGEYTEAFF.